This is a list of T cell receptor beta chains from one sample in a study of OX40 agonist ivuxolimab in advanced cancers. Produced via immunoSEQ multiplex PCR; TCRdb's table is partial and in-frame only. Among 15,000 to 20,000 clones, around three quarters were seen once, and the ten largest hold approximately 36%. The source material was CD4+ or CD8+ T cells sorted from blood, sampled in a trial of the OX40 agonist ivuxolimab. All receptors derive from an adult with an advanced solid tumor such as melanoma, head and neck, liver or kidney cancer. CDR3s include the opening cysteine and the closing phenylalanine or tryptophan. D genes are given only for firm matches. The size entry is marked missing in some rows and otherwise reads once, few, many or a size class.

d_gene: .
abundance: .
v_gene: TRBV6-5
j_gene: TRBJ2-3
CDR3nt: TGTGCCAGCAGTAGGGCCATGCAATCAGATACGCAGTATTTT
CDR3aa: CASSRAMQSDTQYF

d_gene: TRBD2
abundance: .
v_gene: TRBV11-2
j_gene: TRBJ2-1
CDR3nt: TGTGCCAGCAGCCCGGGACTAGCGGACAATGAGCAGTTCTTC
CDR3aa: CASSPGLADNEQFF

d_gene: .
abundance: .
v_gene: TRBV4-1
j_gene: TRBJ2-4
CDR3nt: TGCGCCAGCAGCTTTAGCCCGGGAAAGGAAAACATTCAGTACTTC
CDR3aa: CASSFSPGKENIQYF

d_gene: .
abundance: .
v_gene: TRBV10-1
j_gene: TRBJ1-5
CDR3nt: TGCGCCAGCAGTGTGGACACCGAGCCCCAGCATTTT
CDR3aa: CASSVDTEPQHF

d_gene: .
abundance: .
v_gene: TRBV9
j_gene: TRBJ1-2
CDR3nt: TGTGCCAGCAGCGTAGGGACTCTTGAGGGCTACACCTTC
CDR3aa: CASSVGTLEGYTF

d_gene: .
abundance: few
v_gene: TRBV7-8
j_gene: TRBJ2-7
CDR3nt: TGTGCCAGCAGGCCATTTCAGGGGCCATCCTACGAGCAGTACTTC
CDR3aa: CASRPFQGPSYEQYF

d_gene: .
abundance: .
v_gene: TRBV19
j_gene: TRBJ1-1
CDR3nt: TGTGCCAGTAGTACCCCCGGGGATTACACTGAAGCTTTCTTT
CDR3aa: CASSTPGDYTEAFF

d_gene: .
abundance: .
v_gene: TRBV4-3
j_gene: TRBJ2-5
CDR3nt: TGCGCCAGCAGCCAAGGCACAGGGGAGACCCAGTACTTC
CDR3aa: CASSQGTGETQYF

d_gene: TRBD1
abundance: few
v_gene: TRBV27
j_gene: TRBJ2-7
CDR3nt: TGTGCCAGCAGTCCTACAGGGGAGTCCTACGAGCAGTACTTC
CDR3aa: CASSPTGESYEQYF

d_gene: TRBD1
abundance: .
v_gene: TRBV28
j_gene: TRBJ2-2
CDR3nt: TGTGCCAGCAGTTTGGGCAGGGACAGCTACCTCACCGGGGAGCTGTTTTTT
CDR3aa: CASSLGRDSYLTGELFF

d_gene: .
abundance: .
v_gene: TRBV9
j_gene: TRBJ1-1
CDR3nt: TGTGCCAGCAGCGTTCGAAGGGGCACTGAAGCTTTCTTT
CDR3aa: CASSVRRGTEAFF

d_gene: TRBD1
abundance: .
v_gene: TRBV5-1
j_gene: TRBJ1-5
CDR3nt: TGCGCCAGCAGCTTCGGGACAGGGGTCAATCAGCCCCAGCATTTT
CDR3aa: CASSFGTGVNQPQHF

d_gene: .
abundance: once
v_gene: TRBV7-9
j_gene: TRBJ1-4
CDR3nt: TGTGCCAGCAGCTTGTACATACCAACTAATGAAAAACTGTTTTTT
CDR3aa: CASSLYIPTNEKLFF

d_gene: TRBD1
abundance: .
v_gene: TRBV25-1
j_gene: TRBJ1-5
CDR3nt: TGTGCCAGCACACCCAGGGGGAATCAGCCCCAGCATTTT
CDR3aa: CASTPRGNQPQHF

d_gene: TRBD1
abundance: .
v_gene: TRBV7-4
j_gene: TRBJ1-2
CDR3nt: TGTGCCAGCAGCCCGGGGACAGGAGGCTATGGCTACACCTTC
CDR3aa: CASSPGTGGYGYTF

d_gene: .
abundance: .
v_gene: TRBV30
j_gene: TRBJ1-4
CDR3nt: TGTGCCTGGAGTTATTCGACGGCCGAAAAACTGTTTTTT
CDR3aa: CAWSYSTAEKLFF

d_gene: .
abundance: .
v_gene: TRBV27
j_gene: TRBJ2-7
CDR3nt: TGTGCCAGTTCCTCGGGGGACGGCTACGAGCAGTACTTC
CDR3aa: CASSSGDGYEQYF

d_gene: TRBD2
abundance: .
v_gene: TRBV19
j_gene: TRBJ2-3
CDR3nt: TGTGCCAGTAGTATCCGGACTAGCGCCACAGATACGCAGTATTTT
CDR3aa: CASSIRTSATDTQYF

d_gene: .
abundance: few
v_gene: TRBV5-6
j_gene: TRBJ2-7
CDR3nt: TGTGCCAGCAGCTTGGAGGGTTTAAGGTACGAGCAGTACTTC
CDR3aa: CASSLEGLRYEQYF

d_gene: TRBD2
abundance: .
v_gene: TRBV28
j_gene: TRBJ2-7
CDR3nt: TGTGCCAGCACCCTAGGAGGGCTAGCGGGCTCCTACGAGCAGTACTTC
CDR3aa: CASTLGGLAGSYEQYF

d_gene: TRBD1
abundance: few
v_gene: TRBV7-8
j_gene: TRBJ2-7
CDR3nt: TGTGCCAGCAGCTCCGGGACAGGCTACGAGCAGTACTTC
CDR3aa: CASSSGTGYEQYF

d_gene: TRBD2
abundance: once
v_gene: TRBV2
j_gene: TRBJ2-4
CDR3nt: TGTGCCAGCAGTACCGGGACTAGACTTGGGGCCAAAAACATTCAGTACTTC
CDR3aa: CASSTGTRLGAKNIQYF

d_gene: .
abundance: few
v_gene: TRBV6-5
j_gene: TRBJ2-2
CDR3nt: TGTGCCAGCAGTTACTTTGGTCAACAAAACACCGGGGAGCTGTTTTTT
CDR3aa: CASSYFGQQNTGELFF

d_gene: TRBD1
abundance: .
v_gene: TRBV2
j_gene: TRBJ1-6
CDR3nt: TGTGCCAGCAGGAGGACAGGGGATAATTCACCCCTCCACTTT
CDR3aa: CASRRTGDNSPLHF

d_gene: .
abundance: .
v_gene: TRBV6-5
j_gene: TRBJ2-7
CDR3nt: TGTGCCAGCAGTTTCTCAGCGGTTCACGAGCAGTACTTC
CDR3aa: CASSFSAVHEQYF

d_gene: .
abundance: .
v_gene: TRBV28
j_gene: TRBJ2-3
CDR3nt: TGTGCCAGCAGTTTATTAGGAGCCAGACTACTTTTT
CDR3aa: CASSLLGARLLF

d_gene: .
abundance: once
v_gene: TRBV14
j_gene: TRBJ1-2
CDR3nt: TGTGCCAGCGGGGACGGATACTATGGCTACACCTTC
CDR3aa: CASGDGYYGYTF

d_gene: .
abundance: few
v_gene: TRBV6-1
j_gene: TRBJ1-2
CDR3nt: TGTGCCAGCAGTCCGACAGGTCCCCTCTATGGCTACACCTTC
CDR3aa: CASSPTGPLYGYTF

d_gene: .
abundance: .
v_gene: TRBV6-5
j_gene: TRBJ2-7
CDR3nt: TGTGCCAGCAGTCCTCAGGACAGTTCCTACGAGCAGTACTTC
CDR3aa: CASSPQDSSYEQYF

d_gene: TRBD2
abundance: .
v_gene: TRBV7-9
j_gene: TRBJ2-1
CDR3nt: TGTGCCAGCTTGGGACTAGCGGACAATGAGCAGTTCTTC
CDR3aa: CASLGLADNEQFF

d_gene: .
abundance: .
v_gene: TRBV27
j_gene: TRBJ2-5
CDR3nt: TGTGCCAGCAGTTTGACCCCCTTAAAGACCCAGTACTTC
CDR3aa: CASSLTPLKTQYF

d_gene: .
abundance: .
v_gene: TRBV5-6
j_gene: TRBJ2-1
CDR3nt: TGTGCCAGCAGCTTGGTGCGGCGATCCCCCTACAATGAGCAGTTCTTC
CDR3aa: CASSLVRRSPYNEQFF

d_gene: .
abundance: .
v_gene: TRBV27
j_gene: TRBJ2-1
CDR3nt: TGTGCCAGCAGTTTATCAAGTTCGGGGACAGAGCAGTTCTTC
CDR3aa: CASSLSSSGTEQFF

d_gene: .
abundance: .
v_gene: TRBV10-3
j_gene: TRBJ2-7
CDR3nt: TGTGCCATCAAGGACAGCGGCTACGAGCAGTACTTC
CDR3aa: CAIKDSGYEQYF

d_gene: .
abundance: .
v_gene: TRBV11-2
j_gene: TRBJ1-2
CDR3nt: TGTGCCAGCAGCTTAGATACCCCCCTTTATGGCTACACCTTC
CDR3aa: CASSLDTPLYGYTF

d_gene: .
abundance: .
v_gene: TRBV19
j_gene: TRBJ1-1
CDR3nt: TGTGCCAGTAGGGCTGGAGGGGGGAACACTGAAGCTTTCTTT
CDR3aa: CASRAGGGNTEAFF

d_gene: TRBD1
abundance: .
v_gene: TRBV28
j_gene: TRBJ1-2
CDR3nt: TGTGCCAGCAGTTTGGGGACAGACTATGGCTACACCTTC
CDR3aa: CASSLGTDYGYTF

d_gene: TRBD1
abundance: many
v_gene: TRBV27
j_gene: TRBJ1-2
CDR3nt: TGTGCCAGCAGTTTAGACAGGGGCGGGCTACAAGATGGCTACACCTTC
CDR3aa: CASSLDRGGLQDGYTF

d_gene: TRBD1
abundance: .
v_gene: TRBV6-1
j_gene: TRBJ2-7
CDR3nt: TGTGCCAGCAGTTCCGGGACAGACTACGAGCAGTACTTC
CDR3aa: CASSSGTDYEQYF

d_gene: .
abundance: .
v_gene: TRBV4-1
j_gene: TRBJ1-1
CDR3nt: TGCGCCAGCAGCCAACATGGGGGTTCCAACACTGAAGCTTTCTTT
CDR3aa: CASSQHGGSNTEAFF

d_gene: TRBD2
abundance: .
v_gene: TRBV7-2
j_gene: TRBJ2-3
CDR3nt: TGTGCCAGCAGCCCCCGCGGTAGCGGGGGCACAGATACGCAGTATTTT
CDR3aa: CASSPRGSGGTDTQYF

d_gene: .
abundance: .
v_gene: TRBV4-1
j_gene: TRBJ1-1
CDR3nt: TGCGCCAGCAGCCAAGATGACGAGGGTAGGAACACTGAAGCTTTCTTT
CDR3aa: CASSQDDEGRNTEAFF

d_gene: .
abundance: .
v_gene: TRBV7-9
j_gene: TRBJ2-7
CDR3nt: TGTGCCAGCAGCTCAACCTTACTGGCGCAGTACTTC
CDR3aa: CASSSTLLAQYF

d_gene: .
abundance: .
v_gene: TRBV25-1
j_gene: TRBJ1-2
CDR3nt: TGTGCCAGCAGTGAACAGGGTAAAGGCTATGGCTACACCTTC
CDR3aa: CASSEQGKGYGYTF

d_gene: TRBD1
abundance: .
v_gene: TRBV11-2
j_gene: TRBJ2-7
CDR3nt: TGTGCCAGCAGCGGGGGACAGGACTACTCCTACGAGCAGTACTTC
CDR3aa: CASSGGQDYSYEQYF

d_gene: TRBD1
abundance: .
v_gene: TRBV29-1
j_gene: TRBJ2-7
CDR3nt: TGCAGCGTTGATGGACAGGGGGCTGGCGAGCAGTACTTC
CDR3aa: CSVDGQGAGEQYF

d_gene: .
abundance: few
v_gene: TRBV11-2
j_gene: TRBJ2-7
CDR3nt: TGTGCCAGCAGCTTAGGAGGGGAGAACGAGCAGTACTTC
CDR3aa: CASSLGGENEQYF

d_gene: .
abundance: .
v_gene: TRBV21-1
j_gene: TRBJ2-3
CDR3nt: TGTGCCAGCAGCAAATGTCCAAGGGGGGGGGATACGCAGTATTTT
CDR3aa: CASSKCPRGGDTQYF

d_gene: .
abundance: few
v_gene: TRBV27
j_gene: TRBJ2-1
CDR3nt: TGTGCCAGCAGTTTATTGGGAGGCTCCTACAATGAGCAGTTCTTC
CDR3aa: CASSLLGGSYNEQFF

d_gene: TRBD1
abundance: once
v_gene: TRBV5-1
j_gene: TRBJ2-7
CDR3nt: TGCGCCAGCAGCTTGTTGAGGACAGGGGCGGACGAGCAGTACTTC
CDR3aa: CASSLLRTGADEQYF

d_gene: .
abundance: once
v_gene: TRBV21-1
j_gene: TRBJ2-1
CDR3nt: TGTGCCAGCAGCAAAAACGGGGTTAGCGGGAGGTTAAATGAGCAGTTCTTC
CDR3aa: CASSKNGVSGRLNEQFF

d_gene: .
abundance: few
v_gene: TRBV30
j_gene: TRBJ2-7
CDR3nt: TGTGCCTGGAATCCAACCGCGGGGTACGAGCAGTACTTC
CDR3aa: CAWNPTAGYEQYF

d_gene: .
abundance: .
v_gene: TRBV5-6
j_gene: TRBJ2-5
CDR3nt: TGTGCCAGCAGCTCGACTGAAGAGACCCAGTACTTC
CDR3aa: CASSSTEETQYF

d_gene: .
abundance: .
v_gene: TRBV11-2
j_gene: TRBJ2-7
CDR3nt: TGTGCCAGCAGCCCGAGTTCATTTCCCTACGAGCAGTACTTC
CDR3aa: CASSPSSFPYEQYF

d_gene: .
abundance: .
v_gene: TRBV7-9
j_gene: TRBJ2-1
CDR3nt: TGTGCCAGCAGCTTAGTCCCAGTCAATGAGCAGTTCTTC
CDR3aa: CASSLVPVNEQFF